The 4 T cell receptor beta chains in this list originate from one sample, sequenced in a study of shared clonotypes between healthy human individuals. Clones were sequenced by immunoSEQ multiplex PCR, and TCRdb holds only the in-frame ones, with some missing. The table lists 470,000 or so clones, roughly 80% of them singletons. The sample was PBMCs. These receptor sequences come from a middle-aged woman in good health. Some clones in this sample may be carry-over from other donors' samples.

V gene TRBV10-3 combines with J gene TRBJ2-5; D is possibly TRBD2 (5 bases). Germline V gives CDR1 ENHRY, CDR2 SYGVKD. The CDR3 spans 16 residues. V lost 0 bases and J 4 bases, leaving 15 bases between the germline ends. This CDR3 reads CAISESSKARGETQYF. As DNA, the CDR3 is TGTGCCATCAGTGAGTCCTCCAAAGCTCGGGGAGAGACCCAGTACTTC.

The chain joins TRBV28 to TRBJ2-3; 11 bases map to TRBD2. The V gene's germline CDR1 is MDHEN and CDR2 SYDVKM. The ends lost 8 bases at V and 2 bases at J; junction bases unmatched: 3. This CDR3 is 14 amino acids long. The CDR3 protein is CASGTSGFTDTQYF. The CDR3 nucleotides are TGTGCCAGCGGGACTAGCGGATTCACAGATACGCAGTATTTT. Looking up the rest from reference TRBV28 and TRBJ2-3 gives the full variable domain: DVKVTQSSRYLVKRTGEKVFLECVQDMDHENMFWYRQDPGLGLRLIYFSYDVKMKEKGDIPEGYSVSREKKERFSLILESASTNQTSMYLCASGTSGFTDTQYFGPGTRLTVL.

The chain uses TRBV5-1 and TRBJ1-2; D is possibly TRBD1 (6 bases). This CDR3 region has 14 residues. Germline CDR1 and CDR2: SGHRS and YFSETQ. The V end was cut by 0 bases, the J end by 8 bases, with 14 bases between. In DNA, the CDR3 is TGCGCCAGCAGCTTGGGAGACAGGAGTGAGGGCTACACCTTC. Translation: CASSLGDRSEGYTF.

J is TRBJ2-7 and V is TRBV7-9; 8 nucleotides agree with TRBD1. V shed 5 bases, J shed 0 bases, and the junction held 6 bases outside the gene matches. The CDR3 covers 15 residues. Germline assignment: CDR1 SEHNR and CDR2 FQNEAQ (reference sequence). CDR3 nucleotide sequence: TGTGCCAGCAGCCCTCGACAGGGGAGCTCCTACGAGCAGTACTTC. Amino acids: CASSPRQGSSYEQYF.